This T cell receptor (beta chain) was captured by sequencing in a study of T cell repertoires in cytomegalovirus infection. Points from the study as a whole: The ex vivo response was dominated by HLA-C-restricted CMV-specific TCR beta clonotypes.

MiXCR was run by TCRdb on the reads, yielding one entry per CDR3 protein. The profile covers 600,000 to 800,000 distinct CDR3 sequences, with less than 25% appearing a single time and approximately 8% taken by the ten largest. Trimming cost V 4 bases and J 6 bases, with 11 bases left between them. Germline V gives CDR1 SGHVT, CDR2 SQSDAQ. CDR3 length: 13 amino acids. Remarks on this clonotype: No antigen is known for it.

This TCR was recovered from a human donor in good health (CMV status not recorded). Some clones in this sample may be carry-over from other donors' samples. The chain links TRBV7-4 to TRBJ2-3, with D uncertain. Sequencing was carried out using CD8+ T cells from PBMCs. Written as DNA, the CDR3 is TGTGCCAGCAGCTCACCGAACGAGGATACGCAGTATTTT. It is translated as CASSSPNEDTQYF. The full variable domain, its missing parts supplied by reference TRBV7-4 and TRBJ2-3, is GAGVSQSPRYKVAKRGRDVALRCDSISGHVTLYWYRQTLGQGSEVLTYSQSDAQRDKSGRPSGRFSAERPERSVSTLKIQRTEQGDSAVYLCASSSPNEDTQYFGPGTRLTVL.